Detailed here is one T cell receptor beta chain. Treatment given: 15 to 20 received Ad26.COV2.S at low or high dose, single or two shots; roughly five received placebo; per-sample allocation not given. Sample collection was performed on day 63 after the first vaccine or placebo injection. This sample is part of a study of Ad26.COV2.S vaccination and SARS-CoV-2 variants. V lost 6 bases and J 7 bases, leaving 16 bases between the germline ends. The CDR3 totals 14 residues. Germline loops: CDR1 MNHEY, CDR2 SVGAGI. Assay: immunoSEQ multiplex PCR; the TCRdb copy retains only in-frame clones and omits some. The sample has fewer than 600,000 clones, about 89% seen once.

The chain joins TRBV6-5 to TRBJ2-4; tentative D call: TRBD1 (7 bases). The material sequenced was peripheral blood, taken in a trial of Ad26.COV2.S vaccine versus placebo. This TCR was sampled from a person aged 18 to 65 who received the Ad26.COV2.S COVID-19 vaccine or a placebo. CDR3 sequence reads: CASRPPGGGNIQYF. The CDR3 DNA reads TGTGCCAGCAGACCCCCAGGGGGAGGTAACATTCAGTACTTC.